A selection of T cell receptor beta chains follows, all from one sample in a study of CD8+ T cells in alopecia areata. TCRdb's table, derived via immunoSEQ multiplex PCR, lists solely in-frame clones and lacks some. The table includes about 130,000 clones, 58% detected once. Here the sequenced sample was CD4+ T cells sorted from blood, taken at week 0. These receptors were taken from a human donor with alopecia areata. The CDR3 runs from the conserved cysteine through the conserved F or W.

len: 16; j_gene: TRBJ2-1; v_gene: TRBV7-6; CDR3aa: CASSLTGTSSYNEQFF
len: 14; j_gene: TRBJ2-3; v_gene: TRBV10-3; CDR3aa: CAITRTHSTDTQYF
len: 12; j_gene: TRBJ2-5; v_gene: TRBV7-9; CDR3aa: CASSQEGETQYF
len: 15; j_gene: TRBJ2-1; v_gene: TRBV18; CDR3aa: CASSPGTSGYNEQFF
len: 14; j_gene: TRBJ2-3; v_gene: TRBV14; CDR3aa: CASSTDRFTDTQYF
len: 14; j_gene: TRBJ2-1; v_gene: TRBV11-2; CDR3aa: CASSPRTGNNEQFF
len: 11; j_gene: TRBJ1-2; v_gene: TRBV29-1; CDR3aa: CSVDSNYGYTF
len: 13; j_gene: TRBJ1-6; v_gene: TRBV6-6; CDR3aa: CASSRRGISPLHF
len: 14; j_gene: TRBJ2-5; v_gene: TRBV7-2; CDR3aa: CASSSYGAVATQYF
len: 14; j_gene: TRBJ1-4; v_gene: TRBV7-2; CDR3aa: CASSLSSESGKLFF
len: 14; j_gene: TRBJ1-2; v_gene: TRBV4-1; CDR3aa: CASSPSGQGYGYTF
len: 12; j_gene: TRBJ1-5; v_gene: TRBV15; CDR3aa: CATSTGNQPQHF
len: 11; j_gene: TRBJ2-1; v_gene: TRBV30; CDR3aa: CAWRAYNEQFF
len: 12; j_gene: TRBJ2-7; v_gene: TRBV25-1; CDR3aa: CASSRQGYEQYF
len: 16; j_gene: TRBJ2-1; v_gene: TRBV5-1; CDR3aa: CASSPGGTGLVHEQFF
len: 17; j_gene: TRBJ1-5; v_gene: TRBV15; CDR3aa: CATSRGVGQVSGEPQHF
len: 17; j_gene: TRBJ2-3; v_gene: TRBV9; CDR3aa: CASSVGAGGPSTDTQYF
len: 14; j_gene: TRBJ1-1; v_gene: TRBV19; CDR3aa: CASSVRRENTEAFF
len: 13; j_gene: TRBJ2-7; v_gene: TRBV10-3; CDR3aa: CAISESGQYEQYF
len: 13; j_gene: TRBJ2-3; v_gene: TRBV2; CDR3aa: CASSESSRPNMNF
len: 16; j_gene: TRBJ2-1; v_gene: TRBV4-3; CDR3aa: CASSQDRQGAYNEQFF
len: 15; j_gene: TRBJ2-2; v_gene: TRBV7-2; CDR3aa: CASSQNPRGSRELFF
len: 17; j_gene: TRBJ2-3; v_gene: TRBV4-3; CDR3aa: CASSQALAGAHTDTQYF
len: 14; j_gene: TRBJ1-1; v_gene: TRBV6-6; CDR3aa: CASFPGSSGTEAFF
len: 15; j_gene: TRBJ1-6; v_gene: TRBV2; CDR3aa: CASSEPGAENSPLHF
len: 14; j_gene: TRBJ1-3; v_gene: TRBV30; CDR3aa: CAWGTGLGGNTIYF
len: 15; j_gene: TRBJ2-3; v_gene: TRBV7-3; CDR3aa: CASSLTPQRTDTQYF
len: 15; j_gene: TRBJ2-5; v_gene: TRBV18; CDR3aa: CASSPVSGMQETQYF
len: 13; j_gene: TRBJ2-7; v_gene: TRBV2; CDR3aa: CASQEGFGREQYF
len: 11; j_gene: TRBJ1-1; v_gene: TRBV30; CDR3aa: CAWRRGTEAFF
len: 12; j_gene: TRBJ1-1; v_gene: TRBV29-1; CDR3aa: CSVDQGRTEAFF
len: 15; j_gene: TRBJ1-2; v_gene: TRBV19; CDR3aa: CASSDPGQGYYGYTF
len: 14; j_gene: TRBJ1-6; v_gene: TRBV18; CDR3aa: CASSPDITNSPLHF
len: 15; j_gene: TRBJ1-4; v_gene: TRBV7-2; CDR3aa: CASSPVVGGNEKLFF
len: 16; j_gene: TRBJ1-2; v_gene: TRBV9; CDR3aa: CASSSRTGPYGYGYTF
len: 15; j_gene: TRBJ2-3; v_gene: TRBV30; CDR3aa: CAVGRRGWGTDTQYF
len: 14; j_gene: TRBJ1-2; v_gene: TRBV4-3; CDR3aa: CASSQVTGSGGYTF
len: 14; j_gene: TRBJ2-4; v_gene: TRBV27; CDR3aa: CASRETVTTLIQYF
len: 17; j_gene: TRBJ1-2; v_gene: TRBV5-1; CDR3aa: CASSRAHSGIEGYGYTF
len: 13; j_gene: TRBJ2-7; v_gene: TRBV5-1; CDR3aa: CASSLDPGNDQYF
len: 16; j_gene: TRBJ2-7; v_gene: TRBV5-1; CDR3aa: CASSLAVSGATYEQYF
len: 12; j_gene: TRBJ2-1; v_gene: TRBV29-1; CDR3aa: CSVERYNNEQFF
len: 14; j_gene: TRBJ1-6; v_gene: TRBV9; CDR3aa: CASSVDTVNSPLHF
len: 13; j_gene: TRBJ2-2; v_gene: TRBV29-1; CDR3aa: CSVSTGGTGELFF
len: 15; j_gene: TRBJ2-5; v_gene: TRBV5-6; CDR3aa: CASSRGQQYQETQYF
len: 14; j_gene: TRBJ2-7; v_gene: TRBV10-2; CDR3aa: CASSPGTQPREQYF
len: 15; j_gene: TRBJ2-3; v_gene: TRBV23-1; CDR3aa: CASIPLAGGTDTQYF
len: 16; j_gene: TRBJ1-4; v_gene: TRBV4-3; CDR3aa: CASSRSTDRVWEKLFF
len: 16; j_gene: TRBJ2-1; v_gene: TRBV7-9; CDR3aa: CASSLGGWDSNNEQFF
len: 17; j_gene: TRBJ1-6; v_gene: TRBV5-4; CDR3aa: CASSLPGQGAVNSPLHF
len: 13; j_gene: TRBJ1-6; v_gene: TRBV29-1; CDR3aa: CSVGQDRGSPLHF
len: 19; j_gene: TRBJ2-6; v_gene: TRBV4-1; CDR3aa: CASSQGTGALSSGANVLTF
len: 13; j_gene: TRBJ2-5; v_gene: TRBV29-1; CDR3aa: CSVVDRGGETQYF
len: 16; j_gene: TRBJ2-5; v_gene: TRBV11-2; CDR3aa: CASSLTSGGVVETQYF
len: 13; j_gene: TRBJ1-1; v_gene: TRBV29-1; CDR3aa: CSVTGRLRTEAFF